The source of this TCR beta chain is a study of identical twins. Only healthy Caucasians were enrolled as donors. Study-level findings and limits: Twin-shared out-of-frame alpha sequences were enriched for low generation probability. Insertions ran lower in abundant cord blood beta clonotypes, though not in memory repertoires. Beta out-of-frame twin sharing showed a weaker excess.

Germline-derived CDR1 and CDR2 are MDHEN and SYDVKM. Trimming cost V 10 bases and J 2 bases; bases outside gene matches: 8. This CDR3 contains 15 residues. TCRdb ran MiXCR on the 5' RACE reads and lists one entry per CDR3 protein. The data contain 1.5 million to 2 million distinct CDR3 sequences, under 35% of them singletons. This clonotype was counted only a few times. Its antigen is not known. The sequence derives from a newborn girl in good health. V usage is TRBV28 and J usage is TRBJ2-1; 10 bases agree with TRBD1. The material sequenced was cord blood. CDR3 sequence reads: CATLGQGETYNEQFF. The CDR3 region has the DNA TGTGCCACCTTAGGACAGGGGGAAACCTACAATGAGCAGTTCTTC.